These T cell receptor beta chains were read from a single sample in a study of blood T cells in healthy people across ages. Each CDR3 protein gets one entry after TCRdb re-called the 5' RACE reads with MiXCR. This repertoire shows fewer than 2,000,000 distinct CDR3 sequences, roughly 43% found once; its top ten account for approximately 22%. Source material: blood. Source of these receptors: a human donor in good health. Each CDR3 is given with its conserved first and last residue.

v_call: TRBV4-3; cdr3_length: 13; cdr3_aa: CASRASGTNEQFF
v_call: TRBV5-1; cdr3_length: 15; cdr3_aa: CASSLPDIINYGYTF
v_call: TRBV20-1; cdr3_length: 16; cdr3_aa: CSAHGRRRSGVNVLTF
v_call: TRBV11-1; cdr3_length: 13; cdr3_aa: CASSLQGADGYTF
v_call: TRBV20-1; cdr3_length: 15; cdr3_aa: CSARDDSLLNTEAFF
v_call: TRBV12-3/TRBV12-4; cdr3_length: 15; cdr3_aa: CASSTQGLGTDTQYF
v_call: TRBV3-1; cdr3_length: 18; cdr3_aa: CASSQFSLKGKDYNEQFF
v_call: TRBV12-5; cdr3_length: 16; cdr3_aa: CASGLNLDRGDETQYF
v_call: TRBV4-3; cdr3_length: 17; cdr3_aa: CASSRYPTSGFTDTQYF
v_call: TRBV20-1; cdr3_length: 14; cdr3_aa: CSARFNRFNYEQYF
v_call: TRBV7-2; cdr3_length: 16; cdr3_aa: CASSLAWTSGANVLTF
v_call: TRBV4-3; cdr3_length: 14; cdr3_aa: CASSQDSWEETQYF
v_call: TRBV5-1; cdr3_length: 17; cdr3_aa: CASSLGLGGTRFTEAFF
v_call: TRBV7-9; cdr3_length: 15; cdr3_aa: CASSLGSLEGYGYTF
v_call: TRBV12-3/TRBV12-4; cdr3_length: 14; cdr3_aa: CASSPVYSGNTIYF
v_call: TRBV10-3; cdr3_length: 13; cdr3_aa: CAIKSRDSSPLHF
v_call: TRBV5-1; cdr3_length: 15; cdr3_aa: CASSMTGINTGELFF
v_call: TRBV20-1; cdr3_length: 15; cdr3_aa: CSASPSLGARYEQYF
v_call: TRBV7-2; cdr3_length: 15; cdr3_aa: CASKIGRDSYNEQFF
v_call: TRBV3-1; cdr3_length: 13; cdr3_aa: CACSPKGLGGYTF
v_call: TRBV29-1; cdr3_length: 14; cdr3_aa: CSVEGTGVAETQYF
v_call: TRBV15; cdr3_length: 14; cdr3_aa: CATSRDQGAREAFF
v_call: TRBV7-9; cdr3_length: 14; cdr3_aa: CASSLGGGRTEAFF
v_call: TRBV29-1; cdr3_length: 15; cdr3_aa: CSVEVSSRARYGYTF
v_call: TRBV5-8; cdr3_length: 15; cdr3_aa: CASSLMGSRNQPQHF
v_call: TRBV20-1; cdr3_length: 15; cdr3_aa: CSARDRVPGYGEQYF
v_call: TRBV7-9; cdr3_length: 16; cdr3_aa: CASSLDLSQVNYGYTF
v_call: TRBV7-2; cdr3_length: 17; cdr3_aa: CASSSSRARSTNEKLFF
v_call: TRBV5-1; cdr3_length: 15; cdr3_aa: CASSPALTSSDTQYF
v_call: TRBV20-1; cdr3_length: 11; cdr3_aa: CSPGTIYTQYF
v_call: TRBV6-2/TRBV6-3; cdr3_length: 15; cdr3_aa: CASSGQGGGTDTQYF
v_call: TRBV7-3; cdr3_length: 14; cdr3_aa: CASSVSGGFDEQFF
v_call: TRBV7-2; cdr3_length: 14; cdr3_aa: CASSYSSTGFEQYF
v_call: TRBV7-9; cdr3_length: 14; cdr3_aa: CASRRDRATNEQFF
v_call: TRBV7-2; cdr3_length: 13; cdr3_aa: CASSLRSDQEQFF
v_call: TRBV4-1; cdr3_length: 14; cdr3_aa: CASSQVRGYNEQFF
v_call: TRBV20-1; cdr3_length: 12; cdr3_aa: CSASRNLNEQFF
v_call: TRBV20-1; cdr3_length: 13; cdr3_aa: CSASPRGGQPQHF
v_call: TRBV29-1; cdr3_length: 13; cdr3_aa: CSVRRPLSNEQFF
v_call: TRBV7-2; cdr3_length: 14; cdr3_aa: CASSPQSSLYGYTF
v_call: TRBV12-5; cdr3_length: 11; cdr3_aa: CARGFGDGYTF
v_call: TRBV29-1; cdr3_length: 13; cdr3_aa: CSVGRDRKNIQYF
v_call: TRBV20-1; cdr3_length: 15; cdr3_aa: CSARDLYWSSYEQYF
v_call: TRBV15; cdr3_length: 19; cdr3_aa: CATSRPPPGLGPSYNEQFF
v_call: TRBV28; cdr3_length: 15; cdr3_aa: CASSYTDRGREKLFF
v_call: TRBV7-3; cdr3_length: 15; cdr3_aa: CASSLFDGMNYGYTF
v_call: TRBV7-3; cdr3_length: 15; cdr3_aa: CASSDTGDGDTEAFF
v_call: TRBV10-2; cdr3_length: 14; cdr3_aa: CASSVWTPGNEQYF
v_call: TRBV7-2; cdr3_length: 14; cdr3_aa: CASREDRNRIEAFF
v_call: TRBV7-6; cdr3_length: 14; cdr3_aa: CASSILGGNYGYTF
v_call: TRBV28; cdr3_length: 17; cdr3_aa: CASSFPLGAEGANVLTF
v_call: TRBV7-8; cdr3_length: 15; cdr3_aa: CASSLEATGFYEQYF
v_call: TRBV5-1; cdr3_length: 15; cdr3_aa: CASSSTGVDPGEQYF
v_call: TRBV29-1; cdr3_length: 12; cdr3_aa: CSVDSGKDTQYF
v_call: TRBV20-1; cdr3_length: 15; cdr3_aa: CSAIVPRAPYNEQFF
v_call: TRBV5-1; cdr3_length: 17; cdr3_aa: CASSVAPTGENTGELFF
v_call: TRBV6-5; cdr3_length: 16; cdr3_aa: CASSSPGTGNTGELFF
v_call: TRBV24-1; cdr3_length: 12; cdr3_aa: CATSGNRGEAFF
v_call: TRBV5-1; cdr3_length: 15; cdr3_aa: CASSLDLAGGPTQYF
v_call: TRBV6-4; cdr3_length: 15; cdr3_aa: CASGPRVGDVNEQFF